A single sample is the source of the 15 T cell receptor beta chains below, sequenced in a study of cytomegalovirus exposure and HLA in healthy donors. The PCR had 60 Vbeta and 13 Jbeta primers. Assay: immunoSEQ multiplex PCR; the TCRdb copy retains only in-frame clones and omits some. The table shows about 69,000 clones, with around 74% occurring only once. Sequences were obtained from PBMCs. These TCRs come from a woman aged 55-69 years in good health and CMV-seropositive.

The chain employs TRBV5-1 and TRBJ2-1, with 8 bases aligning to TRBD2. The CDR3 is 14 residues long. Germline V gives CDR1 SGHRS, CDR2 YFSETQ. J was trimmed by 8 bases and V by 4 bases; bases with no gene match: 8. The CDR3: CASSPETSADEQFF. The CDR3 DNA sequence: TGCGCCAGCAGCCCCGAGACTAGCGCGGATGAGCAGTTCTTC.

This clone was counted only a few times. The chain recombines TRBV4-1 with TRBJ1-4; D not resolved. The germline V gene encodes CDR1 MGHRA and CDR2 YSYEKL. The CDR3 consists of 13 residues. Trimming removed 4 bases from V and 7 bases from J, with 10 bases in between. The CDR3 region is CASSPPSREKLFF. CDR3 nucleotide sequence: TGCGCCAGCAGCCCTCCGAGTCGTGAAAAACTGTTTTTT.

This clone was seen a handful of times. CDR3 DNA: TGTGCCAGTAGTATTCCTAGCGGGAGGGCCGGTAACACCGGGGAGCTGTTTTTT. Its translation: CASSIPSGRAGNTGELFF. The V and J genes are TRBV19 and TRBJ2-2, with 12 bases fitting TRBD2. With V trimmed by 3 bases and J by 2 bases, 7 bases remained unmatched. The CDR3 spans 18 residues. Per the germline V gene, CDR1 is LNHDA and CDR2 is SQIVND (reference sequence).

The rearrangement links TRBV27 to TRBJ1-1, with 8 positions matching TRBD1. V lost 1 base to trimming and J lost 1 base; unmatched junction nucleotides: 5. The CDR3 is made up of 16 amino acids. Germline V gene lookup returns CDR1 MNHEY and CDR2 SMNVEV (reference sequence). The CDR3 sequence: CASSLYDRGRNTEAFF. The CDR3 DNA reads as TGTGCCAGCAGTTTATACGACAGGGGAAGGAACACTGAAGCTTTCTTT.

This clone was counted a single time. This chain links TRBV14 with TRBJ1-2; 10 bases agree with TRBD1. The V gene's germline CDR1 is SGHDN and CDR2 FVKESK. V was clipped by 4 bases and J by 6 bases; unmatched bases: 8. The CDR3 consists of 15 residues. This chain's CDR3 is CASSPLGTGVDGYTF. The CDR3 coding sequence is TGTGCCAGCAGCCCTCTTGGGACAGGGGTTGATGGCTACACCTTC. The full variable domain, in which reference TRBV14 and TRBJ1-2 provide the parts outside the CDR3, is EAGVTQFPSHSVIEKGQTVTLRCDPISGHDNLYWYRRVMGKEIKFLLHFVKESKQDESGMPNNRFLAERTGGTYSTLKVQPAELEDSGVYFCASSPLGTGVDGYTFGSGTRLTVV.

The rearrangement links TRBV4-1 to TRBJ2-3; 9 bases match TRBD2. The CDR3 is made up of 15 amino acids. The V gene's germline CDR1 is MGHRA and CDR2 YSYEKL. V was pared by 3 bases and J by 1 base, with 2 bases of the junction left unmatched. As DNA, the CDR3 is TGCGCCAGCAGCCACTCTAGCGGGGGCACAGATACGCAGTATTTT. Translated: CASSHSSGGTDTQYF.

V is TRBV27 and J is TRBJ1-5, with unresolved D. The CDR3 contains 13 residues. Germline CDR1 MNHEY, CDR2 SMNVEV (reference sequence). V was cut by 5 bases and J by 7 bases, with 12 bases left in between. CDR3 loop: CASSLYTGQPQHF. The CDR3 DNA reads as TGTGCCAGCAGTCTGTATACGGGACAGCCCCAGCATTTT.

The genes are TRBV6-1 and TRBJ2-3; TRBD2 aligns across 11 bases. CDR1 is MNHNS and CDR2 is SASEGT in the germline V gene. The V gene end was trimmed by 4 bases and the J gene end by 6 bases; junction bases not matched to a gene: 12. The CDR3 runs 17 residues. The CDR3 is CASSVRPSSGRRDTQYF. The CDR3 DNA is TGTGCCAGCAGTGTCAGACCCTCTAGCGGGAGGAGGGATACGCAGTATTTT.

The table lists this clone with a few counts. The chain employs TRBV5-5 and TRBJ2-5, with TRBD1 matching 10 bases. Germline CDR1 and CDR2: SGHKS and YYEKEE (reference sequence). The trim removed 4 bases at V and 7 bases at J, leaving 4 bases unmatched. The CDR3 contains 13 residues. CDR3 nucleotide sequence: TGTGCCAGCAGCAACGGACAGGGGGGGACCCAGTACTTC. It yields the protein CASSNGQGGTQYF.

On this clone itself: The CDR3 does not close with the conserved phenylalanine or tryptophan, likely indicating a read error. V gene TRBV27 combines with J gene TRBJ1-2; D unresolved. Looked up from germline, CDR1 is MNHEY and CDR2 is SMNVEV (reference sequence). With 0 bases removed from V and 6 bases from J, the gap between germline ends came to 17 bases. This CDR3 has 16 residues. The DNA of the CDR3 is TGTGCCAGCAGTTTATCTATGGCAGATTACTACGATGGCTACACCGTC. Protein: CASSLSMADYYDGYTV.

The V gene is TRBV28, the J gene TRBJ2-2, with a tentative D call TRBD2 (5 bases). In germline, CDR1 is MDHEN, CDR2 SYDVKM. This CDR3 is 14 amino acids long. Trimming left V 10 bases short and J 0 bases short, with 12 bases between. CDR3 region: CATFREPNTGELFF. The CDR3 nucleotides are TGTGCCACCTTCCGGGAACCGAACACCGGGGAGCTGTTTTTT.

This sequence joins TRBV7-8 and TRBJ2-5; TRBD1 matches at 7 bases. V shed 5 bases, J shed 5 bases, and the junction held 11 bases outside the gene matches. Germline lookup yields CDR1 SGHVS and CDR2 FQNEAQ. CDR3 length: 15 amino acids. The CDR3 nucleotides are TGTGCCAGCAGCCCCCAGACAGGGATCAGTGAGACCCAGTACTTC. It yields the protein CASSPQTGISETQYF.

CDR3 coding DNA: TGTGCCTGGAAGATTCAGGGGGCGAGCACCGGGGAGCTGTTTTTT. As protein: CAWKIQGASTGELFF. The chain couples TRBV30 to TRBJ2-2; 8 bases match TRBD1. CDR3 length: 15 amino acids. Losses at the gene ends were 4 bases for V and 4 bases for J; bases not matched to a gene: 8. Germline assignment: CDR1 GTSNPN and CDR2 SVGIG (reference sequence). Full variable domain (outside the CDR3, taken from reference TRBV30 and TRBJ2-2): SQTIHQWPATLVQPVGSPLSLECTVEGTSNPNLYWYRQAAGRGLQLLFYSVGIGQISSEVPQNLSASRPQDRQFILSSKKLLLSDSGFYLCAWKIQGASTGELFFGEGSRLTVL.

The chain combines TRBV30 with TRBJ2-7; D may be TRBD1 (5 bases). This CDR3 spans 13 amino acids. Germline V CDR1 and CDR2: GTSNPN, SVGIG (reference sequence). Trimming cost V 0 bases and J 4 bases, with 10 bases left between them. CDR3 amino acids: CAWSVQRGYEQYF. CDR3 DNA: TGTGCCTGGAGTGTACAAAGGGGATACGAGCAGTACTTC.

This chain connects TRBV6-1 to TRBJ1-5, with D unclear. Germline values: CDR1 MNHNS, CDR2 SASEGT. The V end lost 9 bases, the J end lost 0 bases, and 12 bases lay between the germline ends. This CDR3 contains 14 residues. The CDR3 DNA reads TGTGCCAGTACTCAGGCTTCTAGCAATCAGCCCCAGCATTTT. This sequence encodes CASTQASSNQPQHF.